Listed here is a single T cell receptor beta chain. Looked up from germline, CDR1 is SGHDT and CDR2 is YYEEEE. The V and J ends lost 3 bases and 5 bases, in that order; junction bases with no gene match: 11. This CDR3 comprises 18 residues. The entry originates in a study of technical replicates of blood from a handful of donors. The data were produced by immunoSEQ multiplex PCR, yet TCRdb's version contains in-frame clones alone and is incomplete. The data hold fewer than 85,000 clones, with 80% to 95% observed a single time. The clonotype originates from a human donor in good health. Sequencing input: T cells isolated from PBMCs. This chain links TRBV5-6 with TRBJ2-5; 15 bases align to TRBD2. This CDR3 is CASSSVPGLAGGGETQYF. The CDR3 DNA reads as TGTGCCAGCAGCTCCGTACCGGGACTAGCGGGAGGAGGGGAGACCCAGTACTTC.